This T cell receptor (beta chain) was sequenced for a study of blood T cells in healthy people across ages. The length of the CDR3 is 13 residues. Deletions cut 3 bases from V and 8 bases from J, with 14 bases between. The germline V gene encodes CDR1 SQVTM and CDR2 ANQGSEA. A second PCR of 7 to 11 cycles used a sample-barcoded 5' primer and a J-beta primer mix. TCRdb re-analysed the 5' RACE reads in MiXCR, keeping a single row per CDR3 protein. The sample shows roughly 680,000 distinct CDR3 sequences, more than 40% of them seen only once. This clonotype was found many times. This chain links TRBV29-1 with TRBJ2-1; possible D gene TRBD2, 5 bases. The sequenced sample consisted of blood. The TCR was taken from a woman aged 60 to 75 in good health. In DNA form, the CDR3 reads TGCAGCGTTGAGCTAGCACCTGGGGATGAGCAGTTCTTC. Protein sequence: CSVELAPGDEQFF.